The sequence of this T cell receptor beta chain was determined in a study of T-cell memory formation after mild COVID-19. On the study more broadly: Clustering of TCRs was largely donor specific.

From the 5' RACE reads, TCRdb called clonotypes with MiXCR, one entry per CDR3 protein. The table lists around 300,000 distinct CDR3 sequences, around 13% of them singletons. This clonotype showed up just a few times. The CDR3 length is 18 residues. CDR1 is MDHEN, CDR2 SYDVKM, per germline. V lost 5 bases and J 0 bases, leaving 19 bases between the germline ends. The chain is built from TRBV28 and TRBJ1-4; D is possibly TRBD1 (6 bases). The sequence came from a man aged 18 to 30 who had mild COVID-19 (a few samples of this study predate the infection). Cell type and time point are not known. The specimen sequenced was PBMCs or a T cell subset sorted from them (not recorded which). DNA of the CDR3: TGTGCCAGCAGTCCTTACCTAAATCGACAGGCAACTAATGAAAAACTGTTTTTT. Its translation is CASSPYLNRQATNEKLFF.